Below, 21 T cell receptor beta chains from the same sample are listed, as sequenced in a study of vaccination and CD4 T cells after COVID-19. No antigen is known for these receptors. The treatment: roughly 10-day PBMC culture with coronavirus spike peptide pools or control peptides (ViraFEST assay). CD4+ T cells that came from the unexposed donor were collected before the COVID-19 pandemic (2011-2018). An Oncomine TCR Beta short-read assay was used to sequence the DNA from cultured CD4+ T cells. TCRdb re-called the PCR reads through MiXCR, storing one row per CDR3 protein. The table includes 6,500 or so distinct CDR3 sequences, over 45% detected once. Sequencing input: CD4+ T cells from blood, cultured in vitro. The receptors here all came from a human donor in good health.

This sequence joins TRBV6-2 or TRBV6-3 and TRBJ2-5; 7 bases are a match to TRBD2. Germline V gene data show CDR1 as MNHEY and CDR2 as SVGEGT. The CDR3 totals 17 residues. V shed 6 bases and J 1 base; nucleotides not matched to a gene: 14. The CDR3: CASRRKTSQSPQETQYF. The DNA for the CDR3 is TGTGCCAGCAGACGCAAGACTAGCCAATCCCCCCAAGAGACCCAGTACTTC.

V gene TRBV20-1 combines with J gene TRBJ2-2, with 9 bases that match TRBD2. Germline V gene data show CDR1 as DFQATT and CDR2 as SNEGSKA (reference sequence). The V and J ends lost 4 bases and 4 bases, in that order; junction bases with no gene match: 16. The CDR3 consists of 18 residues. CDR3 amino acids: CSATKGAGGPVSTGELFF. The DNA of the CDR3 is TGCAGTGCTACCAAGGGGGCGGGAGGGCCAGTAAGCACCGGGGAGCTGTTTTTT.

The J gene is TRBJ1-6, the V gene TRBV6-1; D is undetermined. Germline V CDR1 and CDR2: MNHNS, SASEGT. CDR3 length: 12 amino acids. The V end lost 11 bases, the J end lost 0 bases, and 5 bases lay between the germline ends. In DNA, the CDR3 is TGTGCCTCCGGCTCCTATAATTCACCCCTCCACTTT. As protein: CASGSYNSPLHF.

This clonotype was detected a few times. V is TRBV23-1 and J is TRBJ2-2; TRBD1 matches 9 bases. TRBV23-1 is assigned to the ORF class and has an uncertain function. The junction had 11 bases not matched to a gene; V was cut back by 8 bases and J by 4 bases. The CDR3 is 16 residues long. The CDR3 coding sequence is TGCGCCAGCCGGACAGGGGAAGGGGAGTTCACCGGGGAGCTGTTTTTT. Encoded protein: CASRTGEGEFTGELFF.

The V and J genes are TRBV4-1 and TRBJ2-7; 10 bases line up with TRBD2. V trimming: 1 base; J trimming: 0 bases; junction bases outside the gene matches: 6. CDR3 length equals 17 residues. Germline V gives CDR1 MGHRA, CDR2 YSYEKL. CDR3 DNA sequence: TGCGCCAGCAGCCAAGGGCCCCTAGCGGGGGTCTCCTACGAGCAGTACTTC. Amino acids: CASSQGPLAGVSYEQYF.

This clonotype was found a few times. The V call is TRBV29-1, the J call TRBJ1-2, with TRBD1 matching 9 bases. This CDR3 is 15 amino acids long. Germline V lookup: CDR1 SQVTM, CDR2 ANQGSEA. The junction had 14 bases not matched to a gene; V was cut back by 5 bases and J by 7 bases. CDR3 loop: CSVRGQGSVLGGYTF. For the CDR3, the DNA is TGCAGCGTTAGGGGACAGGGAAGTGTCTTGGGTGGCTACACCTTC.

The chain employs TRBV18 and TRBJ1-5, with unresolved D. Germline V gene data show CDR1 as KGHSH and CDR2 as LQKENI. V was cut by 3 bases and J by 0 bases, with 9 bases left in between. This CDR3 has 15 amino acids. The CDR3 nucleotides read TGTGCCAGCTCACCCTTACAAGGTAGCAATCAGCCCCAGCATTTT. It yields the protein CASSPLQGSNQPQHF.

CDR3 sequence (DNA): TGTGCCAGCAGTTACACGAACACTGAAGCTTTCTTT. The encoded protein is CASSYTNTEAFF. This chain connects TRBV12-3 or TRBV12-4 to TRBJ1-1, with no clear D. Trimming took 4 bases from V and 1 from J, leaving 4 bases between them. The CDR3 has 12 residues.

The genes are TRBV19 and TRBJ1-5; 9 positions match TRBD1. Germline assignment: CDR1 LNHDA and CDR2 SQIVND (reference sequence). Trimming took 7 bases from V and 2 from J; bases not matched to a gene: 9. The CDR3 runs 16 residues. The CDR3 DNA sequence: TGTGCCAGTACCCGGACAGGGGTGGGAGGCAATCAGCCCCAGCATTTT. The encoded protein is CASTRTGVGGNQPQHF.

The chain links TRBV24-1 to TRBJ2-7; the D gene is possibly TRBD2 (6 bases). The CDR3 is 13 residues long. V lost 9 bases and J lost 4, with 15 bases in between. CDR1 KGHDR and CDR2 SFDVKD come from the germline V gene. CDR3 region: CATSGVVSYEQYF. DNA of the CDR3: TGTGCCACCTCGGGGGTAGTTTCTTACGAGCAGTACTTC.

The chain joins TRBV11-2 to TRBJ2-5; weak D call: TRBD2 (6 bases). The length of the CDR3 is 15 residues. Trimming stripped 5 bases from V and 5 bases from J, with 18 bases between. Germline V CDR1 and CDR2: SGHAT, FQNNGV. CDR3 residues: CASSMGLRGEETQYF. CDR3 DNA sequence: TGTGCCAGCAGCATGGGACTGCGAGGGGAGGAGACCCAGTACTTC.

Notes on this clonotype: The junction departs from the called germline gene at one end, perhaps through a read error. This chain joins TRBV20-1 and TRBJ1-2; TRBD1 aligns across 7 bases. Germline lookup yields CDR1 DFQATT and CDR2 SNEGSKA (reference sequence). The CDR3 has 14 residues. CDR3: CSARETKEGASYTF. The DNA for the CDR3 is TGCAGCGCTAGAGAGACGAAGGAGGGGGCGAGCTACACCTTC.

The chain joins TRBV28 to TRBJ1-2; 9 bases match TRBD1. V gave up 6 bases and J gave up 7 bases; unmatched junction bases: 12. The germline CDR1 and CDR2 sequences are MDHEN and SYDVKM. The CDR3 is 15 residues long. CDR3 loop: CASRLTGGGFSGYTF. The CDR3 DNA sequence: TGTGCCAGCAGATTAACAGGGGGCGGGTTTTCTGGCTACACCTTC.

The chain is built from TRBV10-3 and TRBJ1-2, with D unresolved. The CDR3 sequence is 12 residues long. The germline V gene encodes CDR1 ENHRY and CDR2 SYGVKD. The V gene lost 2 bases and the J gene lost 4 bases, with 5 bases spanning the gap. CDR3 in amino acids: CAISEGSYGYTF. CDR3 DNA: TGTGCCATCAGTGAGGGCAGCTATGGCTACACCTTC.

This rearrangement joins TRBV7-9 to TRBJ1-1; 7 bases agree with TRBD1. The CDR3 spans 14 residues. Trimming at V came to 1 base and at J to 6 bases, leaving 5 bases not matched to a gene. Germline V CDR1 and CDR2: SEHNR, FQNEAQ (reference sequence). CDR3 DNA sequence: TGTGCCAGCAGCTTAGGTCCAAGGGGGCCTGAAGCTTTCTTT. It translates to CASSLGPRGPEAFF.

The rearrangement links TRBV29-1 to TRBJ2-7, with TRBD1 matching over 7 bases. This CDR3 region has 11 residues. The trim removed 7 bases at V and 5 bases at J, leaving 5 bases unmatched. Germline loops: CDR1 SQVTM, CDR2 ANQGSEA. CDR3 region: CSGRQGNEQYF. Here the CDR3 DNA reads TGCAGCGGGAGACAGGGAAACGAGCAGTACTTC.

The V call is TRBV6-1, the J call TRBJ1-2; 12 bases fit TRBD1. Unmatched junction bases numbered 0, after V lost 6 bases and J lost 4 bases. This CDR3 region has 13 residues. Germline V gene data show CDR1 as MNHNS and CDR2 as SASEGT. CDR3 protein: CASRGQGAYGYTF. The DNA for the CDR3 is TGTGCCAGCAGGGGACAGGGGGCCTATGGCTACACCTTC.

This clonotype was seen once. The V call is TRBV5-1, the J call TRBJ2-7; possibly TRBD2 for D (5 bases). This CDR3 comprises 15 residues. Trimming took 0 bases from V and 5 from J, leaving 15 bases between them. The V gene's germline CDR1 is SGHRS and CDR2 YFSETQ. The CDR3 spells CASSLGGLPADEQYF. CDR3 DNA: TGCGCCAGCAGCTTGGGAGGGCTCCCGGCCGACGAGCAGTACTTC.

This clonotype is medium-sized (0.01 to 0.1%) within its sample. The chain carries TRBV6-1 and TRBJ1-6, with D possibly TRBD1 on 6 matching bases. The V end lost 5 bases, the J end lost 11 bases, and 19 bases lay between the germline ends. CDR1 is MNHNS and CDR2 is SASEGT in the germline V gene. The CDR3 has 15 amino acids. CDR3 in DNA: TGTGCCAGCAGTCGGACAGTCGGTCAAAGGGCACCCCTCCACTTT. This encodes CASSRTVGQRAPLHF.

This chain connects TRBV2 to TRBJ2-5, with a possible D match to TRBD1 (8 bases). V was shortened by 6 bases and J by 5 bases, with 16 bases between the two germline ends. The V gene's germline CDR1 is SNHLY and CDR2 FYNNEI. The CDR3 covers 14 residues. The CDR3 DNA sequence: TGTGCCAGCAGCTTCCTACAGGGGGGGGAGACCCAGTACTTC. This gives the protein CASSFLQGGETQYF.

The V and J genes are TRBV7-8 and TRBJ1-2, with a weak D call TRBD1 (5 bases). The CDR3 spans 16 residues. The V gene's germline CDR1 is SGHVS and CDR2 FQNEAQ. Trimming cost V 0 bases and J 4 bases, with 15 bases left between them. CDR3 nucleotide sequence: TGTGCCAGCAGCTTAGCGCCGGGGGTGCCGGTCTATGGCTACACCTTC. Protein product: CASSLAPGVPVYGYTF.